Included here is one T cell receptor beta chain sequence, with context. Germline V gene lookup returns CDR1 SGHNT and CDR2 YENEEA. This CDR3 has 14 residues. The V and J ends lost 5 bases and 4 bases, in that order; junction bases with no gene match: 6. This specimen belongs to a study of blood T cell repertoires in COVID-19. The overall study: The United States, Italy and Spain were the sources of the acute and convalescent COVID-19 samples.

Sequencing was performed with immunoSEQ multiplex PCR; in TCRdb, only in-frame clones are kept and a portion is missing. The table has about 130,000 clones, approximately 86% seen once. V usage is TRBV11-3 and J usage is TRBJ2-3; 7 bases map to TRBD1. Sequences were obtained from PBMCs or T cells enriched from blood (not recorded which). This TCR came from a woman in her fifties or sixties who had recovered from COVID-19. The CDR3 loop reads CASSARDRADTQYF. The CDR3 nucleotides are TGTGCCAGCAGCGCCCGGGACAGAGCAGATACGCAGTATTTT.